Listed here is a single T cell receptor beta chain. Its antigen is unidentified. This sample is drawn from a study of T cell repertoires in cytomegalovirus infection. TCRdb reprocessed the reads with MiXCR, giving one entry per CDR3 protein. This table has about 310,000 distinct CDR3 sequences, more than 20% appearing once. This CDR3 spans 14 amino acids. Germline CDR1 and CDR2: MNHNY and SVGAGI (reference sequence). The germline V and J ends were trimmed by 3 bases and 3 bases, with 8 bases remaining between them. The sample here was cultured PBMCs, taken from culture after CMV antigen stimulation. The chain uses TRBV6-6 and TRBJ1-4; tentative D call: TRBD1 (5 bases). The TCR was taken from a human donor in good health (CMV status not recorded). Some clones in this sample may be carry-over from other donors' samples. The CDR3 DNA is TGTGCCAGCAGTTATTTACAGGCTAATGAAAAACTGTTTTTT. Protein product: CASSYLQANEKLFF.